These 5 T cell receptor beta chains were sequenced from one sample in a study of OX40 agonist ivuxolimab in advanced cancers. Sequencing used immunoSEQ multiplex PCR; TCRdb keeps in-frame clones, though not all of them. The sample contains 82,000 or so clones, just under 95% of which appear only once. Sample: CD4+ or CD8+ T cells sorted from blood, taken in a trial of the OX40 agonist ivuxolimab. These receptors were taken from an adult with an advanced solid tumor such as melanoma, head and neck, liver or kidney cancer.

CDR3 sequence: CASSPGSQETQYF. In DNA, the CDR3 is TGTGCCAGTAGCCCAGGGTCTCAAGAGACCCAGTACTTC. The chain has TRBV19 and TRBJ2-5; TRBD1 might be the D (5 bases). The V end lost 6 bases, the J end lost 2 bases, and 10 bases lay between the germline ends. The CDR3 loop spans 13 amino acids. CDR1 is LNHDA, CDR2 SQIVND, per germline (reference sequence).

CDR3 residues: CASSYSSQGSTYEQYF. CDR3 sequence (DNA): TGTGCCAGCAGTTACTCGTCGCAGGGTTCGACCTACGAGCAGTACTTC. The V and J genes are TRBV6-5 and TRBJ2-7, with a tentative D call TRBD1 (5 bases). Germline CDR1 is MNHEY and CDR2 is SVGAGI. The CDR3 is 16 amino acids. V shed 0 bases and J shed 2 bases, with 14 bases lying between them.

This clone has only a few counts. The chain employs TRBV14 and TRBJ2-3; D gene ambiguous. The V and J ends lost 4 bases and 8 bases respectively, with 16 bases between them. Germline-derived CDR1 and CDR2 are SGHDN and FVKESK. The CDR3 loop spans 14 amino acids. CDR3 DNA: TGTGCCAGCAGCCCATGGAGTAGACCAGCTACGCAGTATTTT. This gives the protein CASSPWSRPATQYF.

The rearrangement joins TRBV5-6 to TRBJ2-1; D is ambiguous. V gave up 1 base and J gave up 10 bases, with 6 bases separating them. CDR3 length: 11 amino acids. Germline V gives CDR1 SGHDT, CDR2 YYEEEE. CDR3 region: CASSLTQEQFF. The CDR3 DNA sequence: TGTGCCAGCAGCTTGACGCAGGAGCAGTTCTTC.

The genes are TRBV7-8 and TRBJ2-1; the D gene is possibly TRBD1 (6 bases). V dropped 5 bases and J dropped 0 bases, with 17 bases sitting between them. The CDR3 has 17 residues. Per germline, CDR1 SGHVS and CDR2 FQNEAQ. In DNA, the CDR3 is TGTGCCAGCAGCCCAGGGGTCGGACCCCGCTCCTACAATGAGCAGTTCTTC. Translating it yields CASSPGVGPRSYNEQFF.